This paragraph reports one TCR beta chain. Its antigen is not identified. V was cut by 3 bases and J by 1 base, with 21 bases left in between. The CDR3 consists of 19 residues. Germline V gives CDR1 SGHDN, CDR2 FVKESK. The data were obtained in a study of cytomegalovirus exposure and HLA in healthy donors. Study-level findings and limits: Several top significant clusters appeared, in a later analysis, to be linked to common viral pathogens.

The PCR made use of 60 Vbeta and 13 Jbeta primers. TCRdb's table, derived via immunoSEQ multiplex PCR, lists solely in-frame clones and lacks some. The sample lists roughly 130,000 clones, roughly three fifths occurring once. The chain links TRBV14 to TRBJ1-4; TRBD1 might be the D (6 bases). The sequenced material came from PBMCs. The source is a man between 18 and 29 years old in good health and CMV-seronegative. The DNA for the CDR3 is TGTGCCAGCAGCCACCCCGGAGTCGGGGGGCGCGGAACTAATGAAAAACTGTTTTTT. It encodes CASSHPGVGGRGTNEKLFF. Drawing the rest from reference TRBV14 and TRBJ1-4, the complete variable domain is EAGVTQFPSHSVIEKGQTVTLRCDPISGHDNLYWYRRVMGKEIKFLLHFVKESKQDESGMPNNRFLAERTGGTYSTLKVQPAELEDSGVYFCASSHPGVGGRGTNEKLFFGSGTQLSVL.